This TCR beta chain derives from a study of T cell responses to AZD1222 COVID-19 vaccine. Study-level findings and limits: Baseline serostatus was positive in only six AZD1222 recipients.

Profiling relied on immunoSEQ multiplex PCR, and the TCRdb table lists in-frame clones only, not all of them. The table lists nearly 100,000 clones, 70% to 90% of them singletons, with less than 3.5% in the top ten. The ends were cut back, 4 bases at V and 5 bases at J, with 18 bases in the middle. This CDR3 has 16 amino acids. CDR1 is LNHDA and CDR2 is SQIVND in the germline V gene (reference sequence). As to this clone: The target antigen is unknown.

This TCR derives from an adult in good health. Here the sequenced sample was peripheral blood, taken on day 0 of AZD1222 vaccination. The V and J genes are TRBV19 and TRBJ1-5, with unresolved D. This CDR3 reads CASSNPPGFTYQPQHF. DNA of the CDR3: TGTGCCAGTAGTAACCCCCCTGGGTTCACGTATCAGCCCCAGCATTTT. The variable domain in full, with the rest retrieved from reference TRBV19 and TRBJ1-5, is DGGITQSPKYLFRKEGQNVTLSCEQNLNHDAMYWYRQDPGQGLRLIYYSQIVNDFQKGDIAEGYSVSREKKESFPLTVTSAQKNPTAFYLCASSNPPGFTYQPQHFGDGTRLSIL.